The T cell receptor (beta chain) under discussion was sequenced for a study of T cells in Graves' hyperthyroidism and ophthalmopathy. From RNA transcripts, TCR beta CDR3 regions were amplified. HTBI primers drove first-round RT-PCR of the TCR CDR3. In TCRdb, the multiplex PCR reads were re-called with MiXCR into one record per CDR3 protein. The sample lists about 530,000 distinct CDR3 sequences; approximately 17% were seen once. Ten or more counts support this clonotype. The sequence was obtained from a young woman with Graves' ophthalmopathy. The material sequenced was blood.

This chain's CDR3 is CASSVTSGRDNEQFF. CDR3 coding DNA: TGTGCCAGCAGTGTGACTAGCGGGAGGGACAATGAGCAGTTCTTC. The chain uses TRBV2 and TRBJ2-1; 14 positions match TRBD2. Germline V gene data show CDR1 as SNHLY and CDR2 as FYNNEI. With V trimmed by 4 bases and J by 5 bases, 1 base remained unmatched. The CDR3 has 15 amino acids.